The clone carrying this T cell receptor beta chain appeared many times. Its antigen remains unidentified. In building TCR beta libraries, iRepertoire HTBI primers were used together with Arm-PCR of CDR3 regions. A single record per CDR3 protein comes from TCRdb applying MiXCR to the multiplex PCR reads. The sample lists around 360,000 distinct CDR3 sequences, 15% to 20% occurring once. The time point was: newly diagnosed GD, antithyroid drugs for less than 3 months. The TCR library was made from RNA that had been extracted from PBMCs in TRIzol. This entry belongs to a study of regulatory T cells in long-lasting Graves disease. Whole-study findings and limits: Accuracy may have been reduced by the small sample size. A greater number of public clonotypes (fewer than 3,000) was shared by persistent patients than by new patients (about 990).

Germline loops: CDR1 MDHEN, CDR2 SYDVKM. This CDR3 has 17 residues. V lost 4 bases and J 0 bases, leaving 18 bases between the germline ends. These data also formed part of another study, on T cells in Graves' hyperthyroidism and ophthalmopathy. That investigation notes: During a first-round RT-PCR of the TCR CDR3, the HTBI primer set was used. Expanded thyroid clonotypes (above 0.001) were mostly also found in blood.

This clonotype was sampled from a young woman with Graves disease. This chain links TRBV28 with TRBJ2-5; possible D gene TRBD1, 6 bases. The sample was peripheral blood mononuclear cells (PBMCs), taken at new diagnosis, from a patient treated with antithyroid drugs. The CDR3 loop is CASSSGTGRWYQETQYF. The CDR3 DNA is TGTGCCAGCAGTTCCGGTACAGGGAGATGGTACCAAGAGACCCAGTACTTC.